What follows describes a single T cell receptor (beta chain). Its antigen is currently unknown. Trimming shortened V by 0 bases and J by 5 bases, and 10 bases separated the two germline ends. Germline V gene data show CDR1 as LGHNA and CDR2 as YSLEER. The CDR3 is made up of 15 amino acids. These data originate in a study of identifying expanded T cells in peripheral blood. General observations from the study: Variance in clone template counts between approximately 2-week samples significantly increased with total template count across all healthy donors. Over two and four weeks, about 15 and 18 clones changed, versus roughly 1.1 between replicates.

Collection occurred without any documented infections or immune events in donors. Some clones are missing from TCRdb's copy, which holds only in-frame ones; the method was immunoSEQ multiplex PCR. The sample gives under 90,000 clones, approximately 90% of which show up once; roughly 3.1% is in the top ten. This TCR was recovered from a person aged 18-69 years in good health. This rearrangement joins TRBV4-3 to TRBJ1-4; D remains unclear. Input material: blood. CDR3 nucleotides: TGCGCCAGCAGCCAAGACAACAGCAGGAATGAAAAACTGTTTTTT. Its translation: CASSQDNSRNEKLFF.